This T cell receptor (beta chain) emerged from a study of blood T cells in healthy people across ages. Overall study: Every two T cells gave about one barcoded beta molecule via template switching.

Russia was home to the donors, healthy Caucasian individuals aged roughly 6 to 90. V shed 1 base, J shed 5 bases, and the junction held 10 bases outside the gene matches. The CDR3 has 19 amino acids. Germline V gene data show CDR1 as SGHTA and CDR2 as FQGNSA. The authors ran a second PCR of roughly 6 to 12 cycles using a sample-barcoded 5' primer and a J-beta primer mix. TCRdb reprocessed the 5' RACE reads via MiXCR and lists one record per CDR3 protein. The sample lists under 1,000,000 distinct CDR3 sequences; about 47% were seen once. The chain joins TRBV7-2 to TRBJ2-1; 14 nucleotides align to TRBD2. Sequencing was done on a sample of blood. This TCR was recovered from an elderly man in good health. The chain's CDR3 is CASSLDGLAGGGLDNEQFF. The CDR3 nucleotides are TGTGCCAGCAGCTTAGATGGACTAGCGGGAGGCGGACTCGACAATGAGCAGTTCTTC.